This T cell receptor (beta chain) originates from a study of T cells in localized non-small cell lung cancer. Study-wide findings and caveats: Turning up in adjacent lung were a median approximately 57 of the top 100 tumor clones. Higher adjacent-lung clonality was associated with shorter survival.

Concerning this clone: Antigen specificity is unknown.

The data were produced by immunoSEQ multiplex PCR, yet TCRdb's version contains in-frame clones alone and is incomplete. The sample carries some 1,400 clones, 20% to 25% recorded once. This CDR3 contains 18 residues. Germline V gives CDR1 LGHNT, CDR2 FRNRAP. This TCR derives from an older female donor with stage II squamous cell lung carcinoma. Sequencing was performed on lung tumor tissue, taken before any cancer treatment. V usage is TRBV12-5 and J usage is TRBJ2-3; perhaps TRBD2 as D (5 bases). The CDR3 DNA is TGTGCCAGCACCTACGCTAGCAGCCTGTTTAGAGGCACAGATACGCAGTATTTT. Protein sequence: CASTYASSLFRGTDTQYF.